This T cell receptor (beta chain) was profiled in a study of cytomegalovirus exposure and HLA in healthy donors. 13 Jbeta primers and 60 Vbeta primers were used for the PCR. Data came from immunoSEQ multiplex PCR; TCRdb stores just in-frame clones and leaves some out. Its table lists more than 70,000 clones. This CDR3 spans 13 amino acids. Germline V gives CDR1 SQVTM, CDR2 ANQGSEA. The rearrangement links TRBV29-1 to TRBJ2-5; the match to TRBD2 covers 10 bases. The last part of the DNA fits TRBJ2-7 better; the J call may be wrong. Sequencing used PBMCs. This receptor was taken from a woman aged 55-70 years in good health and CMV-seronegative. Written as DNA, the CDR3 is TGCAGCGTTGCGGCTAGCGGGAGCTACGAGCAGTACTTC. Residues: CSVAASGSYEQYF.